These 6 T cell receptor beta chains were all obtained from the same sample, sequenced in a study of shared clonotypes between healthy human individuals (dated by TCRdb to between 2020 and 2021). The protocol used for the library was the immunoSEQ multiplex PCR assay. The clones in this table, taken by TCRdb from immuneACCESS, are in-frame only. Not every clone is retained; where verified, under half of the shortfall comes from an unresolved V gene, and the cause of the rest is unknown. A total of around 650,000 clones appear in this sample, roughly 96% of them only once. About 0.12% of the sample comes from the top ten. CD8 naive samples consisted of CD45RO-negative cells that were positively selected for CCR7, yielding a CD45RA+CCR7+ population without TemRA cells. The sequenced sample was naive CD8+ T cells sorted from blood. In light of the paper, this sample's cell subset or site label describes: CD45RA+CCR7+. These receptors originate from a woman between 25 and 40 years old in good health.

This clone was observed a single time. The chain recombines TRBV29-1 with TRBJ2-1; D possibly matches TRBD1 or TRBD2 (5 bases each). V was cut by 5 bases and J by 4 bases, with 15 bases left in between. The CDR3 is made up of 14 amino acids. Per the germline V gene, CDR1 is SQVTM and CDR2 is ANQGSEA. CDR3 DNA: TGCAGCGTTATACTTCGGGACGCTTACAATGAGCAGTTCTTC. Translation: CSVILRDAYNEQFF.

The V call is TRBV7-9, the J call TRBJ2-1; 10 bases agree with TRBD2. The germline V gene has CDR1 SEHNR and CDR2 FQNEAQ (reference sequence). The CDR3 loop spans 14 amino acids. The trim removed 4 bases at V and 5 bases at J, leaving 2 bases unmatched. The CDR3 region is CASSSGLADNEQFF. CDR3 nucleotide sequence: TGTGCCAGCAGCTCAGGACTAGCGGACAATGAGCAGTTCTTC.

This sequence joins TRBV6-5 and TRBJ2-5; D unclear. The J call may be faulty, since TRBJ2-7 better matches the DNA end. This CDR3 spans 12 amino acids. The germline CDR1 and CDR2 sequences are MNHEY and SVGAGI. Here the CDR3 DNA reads TGTGCCAGCAGTTCCAGTTCCTACGAGCAGTACTTC. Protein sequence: CASSSSSYEQYF.

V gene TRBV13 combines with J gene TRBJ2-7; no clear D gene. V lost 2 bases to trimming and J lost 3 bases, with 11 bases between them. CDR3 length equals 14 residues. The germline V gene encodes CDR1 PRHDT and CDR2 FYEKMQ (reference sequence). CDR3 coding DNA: TGTGCCAGCAGCTTAATTAACCGTGGCTACGAGCAGTACTTC. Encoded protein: CASSLINRGYEQYF.

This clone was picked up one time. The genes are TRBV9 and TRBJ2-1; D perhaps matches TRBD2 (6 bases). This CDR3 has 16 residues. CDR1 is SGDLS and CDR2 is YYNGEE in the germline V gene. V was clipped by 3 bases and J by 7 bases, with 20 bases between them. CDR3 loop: CASSATTSGRENEQFF. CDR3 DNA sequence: TGTGCCAGCAGCGCCACGACCTCCGGGAGAGAGAATGAGCAGTTCTTC.

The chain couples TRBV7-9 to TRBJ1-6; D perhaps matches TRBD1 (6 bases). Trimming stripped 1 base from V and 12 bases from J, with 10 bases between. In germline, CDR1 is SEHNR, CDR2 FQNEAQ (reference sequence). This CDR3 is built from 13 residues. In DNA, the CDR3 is TGTGCCAGCAGCTTAGGGGCGACAGGACCCCTCCACTTT. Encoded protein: CASSLGATGPLHF.